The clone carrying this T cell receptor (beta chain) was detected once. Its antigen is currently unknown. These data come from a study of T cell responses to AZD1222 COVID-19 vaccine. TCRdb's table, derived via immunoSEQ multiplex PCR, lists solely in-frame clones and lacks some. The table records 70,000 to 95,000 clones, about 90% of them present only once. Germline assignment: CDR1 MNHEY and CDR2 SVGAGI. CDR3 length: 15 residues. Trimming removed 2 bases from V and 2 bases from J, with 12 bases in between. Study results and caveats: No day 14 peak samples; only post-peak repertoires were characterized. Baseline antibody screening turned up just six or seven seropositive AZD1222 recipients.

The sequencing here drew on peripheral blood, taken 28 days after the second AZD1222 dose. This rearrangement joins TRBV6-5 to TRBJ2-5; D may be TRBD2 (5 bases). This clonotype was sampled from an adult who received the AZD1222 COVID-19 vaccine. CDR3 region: CASSYVAGKQETQYF. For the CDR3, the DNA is TGTGCCAGCAGTTACGTCGCGGGCAAGCAAGAGACCCAGTACTTC.